This T cell receptor beta chain was profiled in a study of blood T cell repertoires in COVID-19. The wider study: Donors of Cohort 3 who recovered were those that had two negative PCRs, clearance, or symptom resolution. PBMCs, B-cell-depleted T cells, or T cells provided the cDNA or gDNA that made up the material.

V shed 1 base and J shed 5 bases, with 12 bases lying between them. This CDR3 comprises 15 residues. CDR1 and CDR2 from the germline V gene are SGHAT and FQNNGV. Libraries were prepared by immunoSEQ multiplex PCR; TCRdb keeps only in-frame clonotypes and omits some of them. The sample yields about 360,000 clones, around 87% seen once. V gene TRBV11-2 combines with J gene TRBJ2-1; D is possibly TRBD2 (5 bases). The origin of this receptor is a man aged 35-49 years in a cohort exposed to, infected with or recovered from COVID-19 (not recorded which). Specimen: PBMCs or T cells enriched from blood (not recorded which). The CDR3, as DNA: TGTGCCAGCAGCTTAGTTCCTAGCCTCGACAATGAGCAGTTCTTC. Translating gives CASSLVPSLDNEQFF. The full variable domain, its missing parts supplied by reference TRBV11-2 and TRBJ2-1, is EAGVAQSPRYKIIEKRQSVAFWCNPISGHATLYWYQQILGQGPKLLIQFQNNGVVDDSQLPKDRFSAERLKGVDSTLKIQPAKLEDSAVYLCASSLVPSLDNEQFFGPGTRLTVL.